This T cell receptor (beta chain) appears in the sequencing data of a study of CD8 T cells in ankylosing spondylitis. Study-level findings and limits: Earlier reports found some motif variants in synovial fluid and blood in reactive arthritis. Reportedly, significant enrichment of disease-linked clones occurred in matched ankylosing spondylitis synovial fluid.

Making use of molecular barcodes, quantitative 5'-RACE generated TCR beta libraries. MiXCR, applied by TCRdb to the 5' RACE reads, yields one record per CDR3 protein. Of under 130,000 distinct CDR3 sequences in the sample, 24% were seen once. This clonotype has a count of ten or more. Its specificity is unknown. The V gene end was trimmed by 6 bases and the J gene end by 2 bases; junction bases not matched to a gene: 9. The length of the CDR3 is 16 residues. The sequenced sample consisted of synovial fluid, either unsorted or a sorted T cell fraction (not recorded which). V gene TRBV12-3 or TRBV12-4 combines with J gene TRBJ2-2; the match to TRBD2 covers 7 bases. The sequence was obtained from a male donor with ankylosing spondylitis. In nucleotides, the CDR3 is TGTGCCAGCAGAGGACGGACTAGAGATAACACCGGGGAGCTGTTTTTT. It translates to CASRGRTRDNTGELFF.